This passage covers 5 T cell receptor beta chains from one sample sequenced in a study of T-cell reconstitution after alpha-beta-depleted transplantation in children. A library of TCRbeta sequences, prepared with unique molecular identifiers, was generated. TCRdb itself ran the PCR reads through MiXCR, one entry per CDR3 protein. The profile shows about 440,000 distinct CDR3 sequences, over 40% of them singletons. Sequencing used PBMCs, obtained before TCRalphabeta/CD19-depleted stem cell transplant. Source of these receptors: a girl aged 2-10 years with aplastic anemia, due to receive a stem cell transplant.

The V call is TRBV7-9, the J call TRBJ2-5, with D perhaps matching TRBD2 (5 bases). Germline CDR1 reads SEHNR; CDR2 reads FQNEAQ (reference sequence). V was clipped by 2 bases and J by 9 bases, with 10 bases between them. The CDR3 loop spans 12 amino acids. CDR3 sequence (DNA): TGTGCCAGCAGCTTATGGGCGGAGGCCCAGTACTTC. Translating gives CASSLWAEAQYF.

This clonotype has a count of ten or more. V gene TRBV20-1 combines with J gene TRBJ2-5, with 8 bases that match TRBD2. The V gene end was trimmed by 3 bases and the J gene end by 7 bases; junction bases not matched to a gene: 22. Germline CDR1 is DFQATT and CDR2 is SNEGSKA (reference sequence). The length of the CDR3 is 18 residues. The CDR3 sequence is CSASPLEAGGLKRRTQYF. In DNA form, the CDR3 reads TGCAGTGCTAGCCCCTTGGAGGCGGGGGGACTGAAGAGGCGGACCCAGTACTTC.

The V gene is TRBV5-6, the J gene TRBJ1-1; D unclear. The V gene's germline CDR1 is SGHDT and CDR2 YYEEEE. V was trimmed by 6 bases and J by 5 bases, leaving 17 bases between them. This CDR3 is 14 amino acids long. CDR3 sequence (DNA): TGTGCCAGCACCCCTGGAAGGGAGAGGACTGAAGCTTTCTTT. This translates into CASTPGRERTEAFF.

This chain connects TRBV5-1 to TRBJ1-1, with D unresolved. This CDR3 spans 14 amino acids. V dropped 0 bases and J dropped 0 bases, with 6 bases sitting between them. CDR1 and CDR2 from the germline V gene are SGHRS and YFSETQ. In DNA, the CDR3 is TGCGCCAGCAGCTTGGACCCCGTGAACACTGAAGCTTTCTTT. This encodes CASSLDPVNTEAFF.

The chain has TRBV2 and TRBJ2-1; TRBD2 matches 8 bases. The trim removed 3 bases at V and 4 bases at J, leaving 8 bases unmatched. CDR1 SNHLY and CDR2 FYNNEI come from the germline V gene. The CDR3 spans 16 residues. The DNA of the CDR3 is TGTGCCAGCAGTGATTCGAGCGGGGGAACTTACAATGAGCAGTTCTTC. Protein sequence: CASSDSSGGTYNEQFF. The variable domain in full, completed from reference TRBV2 and TRBJ2-1, reads EPEVTQTPSHQVTQMGQEVILRCVPISNHLYFYWYRQILGQKVEFLVSFYNNEISEKSEIFDDQFSVERPDGSNFTLKIRSTKLEDSAMYFCASSDSSGGTYNEQFFGPGTRLTVL.